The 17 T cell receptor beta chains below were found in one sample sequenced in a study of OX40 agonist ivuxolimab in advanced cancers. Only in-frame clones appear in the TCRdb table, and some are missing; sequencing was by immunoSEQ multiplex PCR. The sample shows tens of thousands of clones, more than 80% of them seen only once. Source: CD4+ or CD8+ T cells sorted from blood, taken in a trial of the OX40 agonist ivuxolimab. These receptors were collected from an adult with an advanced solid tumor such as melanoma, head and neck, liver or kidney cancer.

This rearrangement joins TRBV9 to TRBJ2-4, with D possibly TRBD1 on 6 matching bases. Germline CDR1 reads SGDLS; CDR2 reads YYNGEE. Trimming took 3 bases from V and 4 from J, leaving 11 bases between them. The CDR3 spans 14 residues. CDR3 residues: CASSAGTQKNIQYF. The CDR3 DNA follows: TGTGCCAGCAGCGCCGGGACACAAAAAAACATTCAGTACTTC.

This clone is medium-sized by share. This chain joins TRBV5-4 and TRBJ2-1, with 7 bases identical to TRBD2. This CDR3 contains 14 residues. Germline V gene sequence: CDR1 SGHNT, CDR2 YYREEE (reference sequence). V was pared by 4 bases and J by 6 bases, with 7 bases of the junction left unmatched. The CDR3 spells CASSGRSSGNEQFF. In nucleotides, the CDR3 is TGTGCCAGCAGCGGGAGGTCTAGCGGCAATGAGCAGTTCTTC.

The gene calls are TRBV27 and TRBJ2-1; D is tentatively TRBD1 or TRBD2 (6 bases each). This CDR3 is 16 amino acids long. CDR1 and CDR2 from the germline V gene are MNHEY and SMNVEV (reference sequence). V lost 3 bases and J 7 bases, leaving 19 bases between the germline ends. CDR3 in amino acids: CASSFGSGRGMNEQFF. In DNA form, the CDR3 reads TGTGCCAGCAGTTTCGGGAGCGGCAGGGGTATGAATGAGCAGTTCTTC.

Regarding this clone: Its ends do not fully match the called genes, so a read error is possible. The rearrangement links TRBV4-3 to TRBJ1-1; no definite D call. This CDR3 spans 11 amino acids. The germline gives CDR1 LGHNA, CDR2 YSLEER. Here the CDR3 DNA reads TGCGCCAGCAGCCCGGGCCCGGGCATGGTCTTT. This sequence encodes CASSPGPGMVF.

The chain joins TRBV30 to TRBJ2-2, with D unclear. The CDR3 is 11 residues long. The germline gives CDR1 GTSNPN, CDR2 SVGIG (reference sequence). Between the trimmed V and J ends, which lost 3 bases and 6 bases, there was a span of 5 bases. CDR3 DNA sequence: TGTGCCTGGAGCCCGCCCGGGGAGCTGTTTTTT. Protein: CAWSPPGELFF.

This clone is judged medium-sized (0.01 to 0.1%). The CDR3 here is CASVPLYGDEQYF. The DNA for the CDR3 is TGTGCCAGCGTTCCCCTCTATGGGGACGAGCAGTACTTC. The chain is built from TRBV7-9 and TRBJ2-7, with D hard to call. Trimming pared 8 bases from V and 5 bases from J, leaving 16 bases between. Germline-derived CDR1 and CDR2 are SEHNR and FQNEAQ (reference sequence). The CDR3 runs 13 residues.

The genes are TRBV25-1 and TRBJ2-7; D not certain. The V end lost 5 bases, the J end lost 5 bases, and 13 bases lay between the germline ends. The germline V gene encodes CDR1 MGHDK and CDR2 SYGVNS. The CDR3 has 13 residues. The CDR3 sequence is CASSSASEDEQYF. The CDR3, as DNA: TGTGCCAGCAGTTCAGCCAGCGAGGACGAGCAGTACTTC.

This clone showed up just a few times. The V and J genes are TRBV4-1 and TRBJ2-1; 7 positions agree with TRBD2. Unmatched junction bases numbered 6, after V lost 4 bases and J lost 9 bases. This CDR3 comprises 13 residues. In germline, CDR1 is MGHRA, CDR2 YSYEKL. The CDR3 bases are TGCGCCAGCAGCCTAAGACTAGCTTTTGAGCAGTTCTTC. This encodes CASSLRLAFEQFF.

This chain's CDR3 is CASSYQGPHTEAFF. For the CDR3, the DNA is TGTGCCAGTAGCTATCAGGGCCCCCACACTGAAGCTTTCTTT. This chain connects TRBV19 to TRBJ1-1; possible D gene TRBD1, 5 bases. This CDR3 contains 14 residues. Germline V gives CDR1 LNHDA, CDR2 SQIVND (reference sequence). With 6 bases removed from V and 3 bases from J, the gap between germline ends came to 14 bases.

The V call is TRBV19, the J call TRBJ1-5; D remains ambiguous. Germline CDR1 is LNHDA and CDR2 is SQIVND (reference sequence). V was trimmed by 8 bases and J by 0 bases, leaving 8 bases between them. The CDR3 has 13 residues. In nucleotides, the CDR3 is TGTGCCAGTCCGGCAGGTAGCAATCAGCCCCAGCATTTT. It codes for CASPAGSNQPQHF.

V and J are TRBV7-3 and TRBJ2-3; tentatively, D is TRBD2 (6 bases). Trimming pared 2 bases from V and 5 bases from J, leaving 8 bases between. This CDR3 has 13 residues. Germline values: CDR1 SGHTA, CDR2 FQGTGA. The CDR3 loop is CASSLGAGDTQYF. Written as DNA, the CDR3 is TGTGCCAGCAGCTTAGGAGCGGGAGATACGCAGTATTTT.

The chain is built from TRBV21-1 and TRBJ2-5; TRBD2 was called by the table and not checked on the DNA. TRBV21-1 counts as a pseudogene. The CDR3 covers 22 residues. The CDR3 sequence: CASSKNGRGQASGMPYQETQYF. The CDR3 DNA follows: TGTGCCAGCAGCAAAAATGGCCGGGGGCAGGCTAGCGGGATGCCGTACCAAGAGACCCAGTACTTC.

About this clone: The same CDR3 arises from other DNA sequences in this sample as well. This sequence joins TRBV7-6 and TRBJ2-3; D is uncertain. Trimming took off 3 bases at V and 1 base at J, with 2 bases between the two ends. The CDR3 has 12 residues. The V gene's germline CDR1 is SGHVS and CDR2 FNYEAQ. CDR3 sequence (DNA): TGTGCCAGCAGCTTCGGCACAGATACGCAGTATTTT. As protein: CASSFGTDTQYF.

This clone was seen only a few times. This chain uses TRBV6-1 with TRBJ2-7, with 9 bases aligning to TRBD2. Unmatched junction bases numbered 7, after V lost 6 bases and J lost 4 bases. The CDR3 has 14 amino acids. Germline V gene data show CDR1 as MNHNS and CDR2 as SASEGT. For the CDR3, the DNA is TGTGCCAGCAGCTTTAGCGGGAGCGGATACGAGCAGTACTTC. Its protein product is CASSFSGSGYEQYF.

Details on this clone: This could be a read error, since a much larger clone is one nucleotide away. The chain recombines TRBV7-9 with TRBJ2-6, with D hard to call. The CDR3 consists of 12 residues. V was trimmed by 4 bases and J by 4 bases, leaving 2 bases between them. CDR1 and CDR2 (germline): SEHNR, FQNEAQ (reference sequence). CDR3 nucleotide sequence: TGTGCCAGCAGCTCGGGGGCCAACGTCCTGACTTTC. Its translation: CASSSGANVLTF.

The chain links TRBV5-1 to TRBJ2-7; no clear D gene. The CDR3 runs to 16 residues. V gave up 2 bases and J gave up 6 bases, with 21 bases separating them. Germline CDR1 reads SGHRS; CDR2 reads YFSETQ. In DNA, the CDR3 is TGCGCCAGCAGCTTAAACAGCGACGCAAGGGCTGGCGAGCAGTACTTC. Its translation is CASSLNSDARAGEQYF.

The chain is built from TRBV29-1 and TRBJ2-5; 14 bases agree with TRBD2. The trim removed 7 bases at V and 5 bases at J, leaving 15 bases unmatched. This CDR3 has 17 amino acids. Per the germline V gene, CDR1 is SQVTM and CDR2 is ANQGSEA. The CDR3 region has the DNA TGCAGCGGGAAAGGGGGACTAGCGGGAGCGTTCTGGGAGACCCAGTACTTC. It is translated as CSGKGGLAGAFWETQYF.